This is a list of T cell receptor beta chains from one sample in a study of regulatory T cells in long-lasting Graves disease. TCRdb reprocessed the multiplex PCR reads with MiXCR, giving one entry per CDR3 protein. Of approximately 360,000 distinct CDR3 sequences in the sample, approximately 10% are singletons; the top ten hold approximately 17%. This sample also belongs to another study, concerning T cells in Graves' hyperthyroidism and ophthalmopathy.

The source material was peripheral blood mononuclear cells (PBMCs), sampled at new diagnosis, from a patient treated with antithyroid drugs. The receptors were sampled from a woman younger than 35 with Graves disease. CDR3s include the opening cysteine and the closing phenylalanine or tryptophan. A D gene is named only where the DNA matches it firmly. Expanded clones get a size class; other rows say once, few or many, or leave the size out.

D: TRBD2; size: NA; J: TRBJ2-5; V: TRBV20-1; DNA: TGCAGTGCTAGAGGGGCTAGCGGGGGGGGGGAGACCCAGTACTTC; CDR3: CSARGASGGGETQYF
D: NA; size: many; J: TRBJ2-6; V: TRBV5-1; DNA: TGCGCCAGCAGCTTGCTGGGCTCTGGGGCCAACGTCCTGACTTTC; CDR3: CASSLLGSGANVLTF
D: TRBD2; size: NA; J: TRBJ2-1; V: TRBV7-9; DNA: TGTGCCAGCAGCCCGGGACTAGCCCGAGCCCTCAATGAGCAGTTCTTC; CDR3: CASSPGLARALNEQFF
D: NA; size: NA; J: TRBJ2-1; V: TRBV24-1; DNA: TGTGCCACCAGTGATTTTTTTCCGGGTTTAAGGCCTACCGGCAATGAGCAGTTCTTC; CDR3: CATSDFFPGLRPTGNEQFF
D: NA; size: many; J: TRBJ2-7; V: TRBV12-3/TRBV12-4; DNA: TGTGCCAGCAGCTGGCGCAGCTACGAGCAGTACTTC; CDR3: CASSWRSYEQYF
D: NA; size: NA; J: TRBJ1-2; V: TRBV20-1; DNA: TGCAGTGCCCGGGGGACATCTAACTATGGCTACACCTTC; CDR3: CSARGTSNYGYTF
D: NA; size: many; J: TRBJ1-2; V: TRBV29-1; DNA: TGCAGCGTTGTGGGGAAATTCTATGGCTACACCTTC; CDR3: CSVVGKFYGYTF
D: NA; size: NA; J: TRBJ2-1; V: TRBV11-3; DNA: TGTGCCAGCAGCGGCCGGGGCCCCTACAATGAGCAGTTCTTC; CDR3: CASSGRGPYNEQFF
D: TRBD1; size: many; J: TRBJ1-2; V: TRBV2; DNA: TGTGCCACCTCGACAGGGGAGGGCTATGGCTACACCTTC; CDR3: CATSTGEGYGYTF
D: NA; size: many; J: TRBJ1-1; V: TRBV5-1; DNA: TGCGCCAGCAGCTCGACAGACGGCGGTGGAGCTTTCTTT; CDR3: CASSSTDGGGAFF
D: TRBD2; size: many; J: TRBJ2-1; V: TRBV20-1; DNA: TGCAGTGCTCACAGACTTACTAGCGGGAGCAGGAATGAGCAGTTCTTC; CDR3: CSAHRLTSGSRNEQFF
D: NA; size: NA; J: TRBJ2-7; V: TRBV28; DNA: TGTGCCAGCAGTTTACCCTACTACGAGCAGTACTTC; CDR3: CASSLPYYEQYF
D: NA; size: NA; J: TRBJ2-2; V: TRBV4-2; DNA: TGTGCCAGCAGCCAAGAAACGCCAGGGACCGGGGAGCTGTTTTTT; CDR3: CASSQETPGTGELFF
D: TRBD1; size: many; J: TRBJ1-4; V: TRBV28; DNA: TGTGCCAGCAGTACCAGACAGGGGGCTGGAGAAAAACTGTTTTTT; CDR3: CASSTRQGAGEKLFF
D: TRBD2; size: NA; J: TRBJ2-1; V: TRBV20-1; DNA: TGCAGTGCTAGAGGACTAGCGGGAGGGTACAATGAGCAGTTCTTC; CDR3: CSARGLAGGYNEQFF
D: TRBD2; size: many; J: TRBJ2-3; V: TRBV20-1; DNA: TGCAGTGCTTGGGACTACCGGAAGGATACGCAGTATTTT; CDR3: CSAWDYRKDTQYF
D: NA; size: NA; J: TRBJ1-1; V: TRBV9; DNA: TGTGCCAGCAGCGCCGGAGAGAACACTGAAGCTTTCTTT; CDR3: CASSAGENTEAFF
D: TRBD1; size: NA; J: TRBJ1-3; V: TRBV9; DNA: TGTGCCAGCAGCGATTCCCCCGGGACAGGGGCTGGAAACACCATATATTTT; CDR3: CASSDSPGTGAGNTIYF
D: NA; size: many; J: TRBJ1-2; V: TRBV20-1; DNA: TGCAGTGCTAGCGATCAGGGTATATCGGGCTACACCTTC; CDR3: CSASDQGISGYTF
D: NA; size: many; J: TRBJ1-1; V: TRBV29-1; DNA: TGCAGCACCCAGAAGGGGTTAACTGAAGCTTTCTTT; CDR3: CSTQKGLTEAFF
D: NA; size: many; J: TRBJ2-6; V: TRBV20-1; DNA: TGCAGTGCTAGAGCGGCGATCACTGGGGCCAACGTCCTGACTTTC; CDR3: CSARAAITGANVLTF
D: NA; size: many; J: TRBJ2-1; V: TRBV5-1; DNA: TGCGCCAGCAGCTTGAGCTGGACCCCCTACAATGAGCAGTTCTTC; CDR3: CASSLSWTPYNEQFF
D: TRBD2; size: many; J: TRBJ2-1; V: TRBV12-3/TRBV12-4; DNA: TGTGCCAGCAGTTTAGCCCAGGGCGGGGGTTACAATGAGCAGTTCTTC; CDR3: CASSLAQGGGYNEQFF
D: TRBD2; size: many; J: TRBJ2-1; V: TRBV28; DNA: TGTGCCAGCAGAGTAGCGGGACCATACAATGAGCAGTTCTTC; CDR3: CASRVAGPYNEQFF